The T cell receptor (beta chain) under discussion was sequenced for a study of T cells in localized non-small cell lung cancer. Study-wide results and caveats: In adjacent lung, a median around 55 of the top 100 tumor clones were found. Higher adjacent-lung clonality was associated with shorter survival. Heterogeneity is still possible, as just one tumor region was sequenced. Uninvolved adjacent lung had higher T cell clonality than tumor and all other tissues.

The protocol was immunoSEQ multiplex PCR, while the TCRdb copy is restricted to in-frame clones and leaves out a portion. The sample includes 35,000 to 45,000 clones, around 83% of them seen just once. A note on this clone: The target antigen is unknown.

Trimming cost V 0 bases and J 6 bases; bases outside gene matches: 12. The CDR3 is made up of 17 amino acids. Germline loops: CDR1 LGHNA, CDR2 YNFKEQ. The source of this sequence is a woman between 18 and 55 years old with stage III lung adenocarcinoma. Source: peripheral blood, taken before any cancer treatment. J is TRBJ2-3 and V is TRBV4-2; TRBD2 aligns across 7 bases. The CDR3 loop reads CASSQDVAGELLDTQYF. Written as DNA, the CDR3 is TGTGCCAGCAGCCAAGATGTGGCGGGGGAACTGTTGGATACGCAGTATTTT.